This T cell receptor (beta chain) was sequenced for a study of blood T cell repertoires in COVID-19 (dated by TCRdb to the early 2020s). In the study overall: The collaborator samples originated in the United States, Italy and Spain and spanned the acute and convalescent phases of COVID-19. The sample metadata nearly always contained a de-identified subject ID, COVID-19 status, age in years and sex. The prospective study material was composed of cDNA or gDNA derived from T cells, B-cell-depleted T cells, or PBMCs. The samples were drawn from two sources: the first 160 participants of the ongoing ImmuneRACE study, and 1,000 to 1,500 subjects contributed by 6 global collaborators. Subjects who had been exposed to COVID-19, were actively infected with it, or had recovered from it provided the deeply sampled blood TCRbeta repertoires that made up the dataset. Where available, HLA class I and class II types were obtained from metadata supplied by the sample provider rather than from assay-based typing. The repertoires were released in a freely available public database intended as a resource for research on the immune response to SARS-CoV-2.

Each collaborating institution followed its own protocols to collect whole blood in K2EDTA tubes. Collaborator samples were shipped for TCRbeta analysis as frozen whole blood, isolated PBMCs, or DNA extracted from either sample type. This clone showed up just once. Its antigen has not been determined. There are no base qualities to consult, and no much larger clone falls within one base. From its cysteine to its phenylalanine, the CDR3 spans 16 amino acids. This entry keeps only the CDR3 DNA: 48 bases, framed from base 1. Cut back by 1 base and 5 bases, the V and J ends lie 14 bases apart. Sequences LGHNA (CDR1) and YSLEER (CDR2) are obtained from the germline V gene. TCRbeta CDR3 regions were amplified from genomic DNA by means of the immunoSEQ Assay, a bias-controlled multiplex PCR. The paper's processing steps were these. The number of nucleated cells in each sample was estimated from the amplification of reference gene primers within the assay. Sequence reads were collapsed and filtered to measure the absolute abundance of every unique TCRbeta CDR3 rearrangement. For each sample, productive Simpson clonality was calculated by taking the square root of Simpson's diversity index across productive rearrangements. What TCRdb holds here is the immuneACCESS table cut down to in-frame rearrangements. Part of the clones is not present; checked against another copy, under half of the missing clones reflect an unresolved V gene, and the others are unexplained. That table gives V, J and clone size, and the DNA gave D and trimming. Present in this sample are 150,000 to 200,000 clones, roughly 88% of which were seen just once. The ten biggest clones cover roughly 2.8% of the sample.

What the authors observed across the whole study: The quantity of clinical and demographic metadata differed by source and by participant and was supplied without curation.

The rearranged segments are TRBV4-3 and TRBJ1-4; 6 matching bases give a weak D call of TRBD1. Sequencing was done on a sample of peripheral blood. The source of this sequence is an older woman with acute or convalescent COVID-19. The DNA sequence is given as TGCGCCAGCAGCCAAGGAGCCAGGGGCCTGAATGAAAAACTGTTTTTT. This sequence encodes CASSQGARGLNEKLFF.